A selection of T cell receptor beta chains follows, all from one sample in a study of cytomegalovirus exposure and HLA in healthy donors. Assay: immunoSEQ multiplex PCR; the TCRdb copy retains only in-frame clones and omits some. The sample lists approximately 46,000 clones, 85% to 95% occurring once. The sample consisted of PBMCs. These receptors originate from a man aged 18 to 30 in good health and CMV-seronegative. Both conserved end residues are part of each CDR3. D genes are given only for firm matches. Rows may omit the clone size; those that give it use once, few, many or a size class.

J gene	D gene	clone size	V gene	CDR3 protein	CDR3 DNA
TRBJ2-3	TRBD1	NA	TRBV5-1	CASSFRKQGARDTQYF	TGCGCCAGCAGCTTCCGGAAACAGGGGGCGAGAGATACGCAGTATTTT
TRBJ2-1	TRBD2	NA	TRBV5-1	CASSLGWWTSGSLNNEQFF	TGCGCCAGCAGCTTGGGTTGGTGGACTAGCGGGAGTCTAAACAATGAGCAGTTCTTC
TRBJ2-5	TRBD2	NA	TRBV11-2	CASSLDALMGGRRAETQYF	TGTGCCAGCAGCTTAGACGCTCTTATGGGCGGGAGGAGGGCAGAGACCCAGTACTTC
TRBJ2-7	NA	NA	TRBV7-2	CASRMIGATGNHEQYF	TGTGCCAGCCGAATGATAGGGGCCACCGGCAACCACGAGCAGTACTTC
TRBJ1-4	TRBD1	NA	TRBV30	CAWSTGTGVPKHEKLFF	TGTGCCTGGAGTACCGGGACAGGGGTCCCCAAACATGAAAAACTGTTTTTT
TRBJ2-2	NA	NA	TRBV7-2	CASSKGLTTDTGELFF	TGTGCCAGCAGCAAGGGACTGACGACGGACACCGGGGAGCTGTTTTTT
TRBJ2-7	TRBD2	NA	TRBV10-3	CAISAGRGTSGSYEQYF	TGTGCCATCAGTGCAGGACGAGGGACTAGCGGCTCCTACGAGCAGTACTTC
TRBJ2-1	TRBD2	NA	TRBV5-6	CASSFGTSGYNEQFF	TGTGCCAGCAGTTTCGGGACTAGCGGCTACAATGAGCAGTTCTTC
TRBJ2-1	TRBD2	NA	TRBV9	CASSVRLKEPSGSPFNEQFF	TGTGCCAGCAGCGTACGTCTAAAGGAGCCTAGCGGGAGTCCGTTCAATGAGCAGTTCTTC
TRBJ1-2	TRBD1	few	TRBV30	CAWSGTGGGGYTF	TGTGCCTGGTCCGGGACAGGGGGCGGTGGCTACACCTTC
TRBJ2-5	NA	NA	TRBV9	CASSVAGETQYF	TGTGCCAGCAGCGTAGCGGGGGAGACCCAGTACTTC
TRBJ2-1	TRBD2	NA	TRBV6-5	CASSFSPLAGGNEQFF	TGTGCCAGCAGTTTCTCCCCCTTAGCGGGAGGGAATGAGCAGTTCTTC
TRBJ2-1	TRBD2	NA	TRBV29-1	CSVAPLAGARVVFNEQFF	TGCAGCGTTGCCCCACTAGCGGGAGCACGAGTTGTATTTAATGAGCAGTTCTTC
TRBJ1-2	NA	NA	TRBV5-4	CASSLRGLHYGYTF	TGTGCCAGCAGCCTTAGGGGATTGCACTATGGCTACACCTTC
TRBJ2-1	TRBD2	NA	TRBV7-3	CASSAGGLAAYNEQFF	TGTGCCAGCAGCGCCGGGGGACTAGCGGCCTACAATGAGCAGTTCTTC
TRBJ2-7	TRBD1	NA	TRBV28	CASSLFGTARSSYEQYF	TGTGCCAGCAGTTTATTCGGGACAGCCAGGAGCTCCTACGAGCAGTACTTC
TRBJ2-1	NA	NA	TRBV5-1	CASSRGGAANEQFF	TGCGCCAGCAGCCGCGGAGGGGCAGCCAATGAGCAGTTCTTC
TRBJ2-2	TRBD2	NA	TRBV9	CASSARTSGSGTGELFF	TGTGCCAGCAGCGCCAGGACTAGCGGGAGCGGCACCGGGGAGCTGTTTTTT
TRBJ2-1	TRBD2	NA	TRBV11-2	CASNTGTSGKEQFF	TGTGCCAGCAACACCGGGACTAGCGGGAAGGAGCAGTTCTTC
TRBJ2-1	TRBD1	NA	TRBV7-9	CASSPRTGGINEQFF	TGTGCCAGCAGCCCCAGGACAGGGGGCATCAATGAGCAGTTCTTC
TRBJ2-1	TRBD2	NA	TRBV7-9	CASSVGLAEAYNEQFF	TGTGCCAGCAGCGTGGGCCTAGCGGAGGCATACAATGAGCAGTTCTTC
TRBJ1-1	NA	NA	TRBV7-3	CASSFQSNTEAFF	TGTGCCAGCAGCTTCCAATCGAACACTGAAGCTTTCTTT
TRBJ2-3	TRBD2	NA	TRBV5-1	CASSLGASGSYTDTQYF	TGCGCCAGCAGCTTGGGGGCTAGCGGGAGTTACACAGATACGCAGTATTTT
TRBJ2-7	NA	few	TRBV7-9	CAIQQGPNEQYF	TGTGCCATACAACAGGGTCCGAACGAGCAGTACTTC
TRBJ1-4	NA	NA	TRBV5-6	CASTYGTLGEKLFF	TGTGCCAGCACTTACGGGACTCTAGGTGAAAAACTGTTTTTT
TRBJ2-1	NA	once	TRBV15	CATSTGLSSYNEQFF	TGTGCCACCAGCACCGGGTTAAGCTCCTACAATGAGCAGTTCTTC
TRBJ1-4	NA	NA	TRBV7-9	CASSRSGTGHREKLFF	TGTGCCAGCAGCCGGTCGGGAACAGGGCATCGTGAAAAACTGTTTTTT
TRBJ2-7	NA	NA	TRBV7-8	CASSRTDRYEQYF	TGTGCCAGCAGCCGGACTGATCGCTACGAGCAGTACTTC
TRBJ2-1	NA	NA	TRBV5-4	CASSLKGGREQFF	TGTGCCAGCAGCCTAAAGGGCGGGCGGGAGCAGTTCTTC